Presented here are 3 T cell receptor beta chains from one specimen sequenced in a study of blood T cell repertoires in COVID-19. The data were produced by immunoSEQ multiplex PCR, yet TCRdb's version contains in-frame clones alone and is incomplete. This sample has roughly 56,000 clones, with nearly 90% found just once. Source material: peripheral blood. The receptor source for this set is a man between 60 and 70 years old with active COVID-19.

In DNA, the CDR3 is TGTGCCAGCAGCTTATCCGGAGGTAGCCGCCAAGAGACCCAGTACTTC. It encodes CASSLSGGSRQETQYF. The chain uses TRBV7-9 and TRBJ2-5, with TRBD2 as a possible D gene (5 bases). The CDR3 length is 16 residues. Germline V gene sequence: CDR1 SEHNR, CDR2 FQNEAQ (reference sequence). V lost 2 bases and J lost 1, with 14 bases in between.

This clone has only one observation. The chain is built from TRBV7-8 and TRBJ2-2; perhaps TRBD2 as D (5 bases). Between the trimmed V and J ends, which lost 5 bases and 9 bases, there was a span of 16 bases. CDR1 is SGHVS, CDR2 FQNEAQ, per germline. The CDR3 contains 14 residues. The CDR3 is CASSPGPGFRELFF. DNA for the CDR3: TGTGCCAGCAGCCCTGGGCCGGGGTTTAGGGAGCTGTTTTTT.

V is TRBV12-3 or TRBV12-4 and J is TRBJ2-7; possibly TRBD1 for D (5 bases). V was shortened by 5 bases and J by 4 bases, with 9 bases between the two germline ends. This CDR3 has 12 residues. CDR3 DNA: TGTGCCAGCAGTACAGGAGTTTACGAGCAGTACTTC. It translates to CASSTGVYEQYF.